The source of this TCR beta chain is a study of T cell responses to AZD1222 COVID-19 vaccine. Details on this clone: Its antigen is unidentified.

V gave up 3 bases and J gave up 4 bases; unmatched junction bases: 9. CDR3 length equals 16 residues. Germline V gene sequence: CDR1 MNHEY, CDR2 SMNVEV (reference sequence). Only in-frame clones appear in the TCRdb table, and some are missing; sequencing was by immunoSEQ multiplex PCR. This table has about 110,000 clones, roughly nine tenths appearing once. Regarding the study as a whole: Dominant CD4 TCR responses targeted spike regions 160-218 and 743-854.

Source: peripheral blood, taken on day 0 of AZD1222 vaccination. V usage is TRBV27 and J usage is TRBJ1-1; 9 bases align to TRBD1. This clonotype was sampled from an adult in good health. The DNA of the CDR3 is TGTGCCAGCAGTTTGGGCGGGACAGGGCGGCGCACTGAAGCTTTCTTT. Translated, it gives CASSLGGTGRRTEAFF.